Presented here are 5 T cell receptor beta chains from one specimen sequenced in a study of T cell repertoires in cytomegalovirus infection. TCRdb recomputed calls from the reads with MiXCR, one row per CDR3 protein. The data contain some 270,000 distinct CDR3 sequences, 15% to 20% of them seen just once; the ten biggest clones take up roughly 50%. Sequencing input: CD8+ T cells from PBMCs. The receptors were sampled from a human donor in good health (CMV status not recorded). Some clones in this sample may be carry-over from other donors' samples.

The chain carries TRBV5-6 and TRBJ1-1; D not certain. From germline, CDR1 is SGHDT and CDR2 YYEEEE. This CDR3 region has 14 residues. With 4 bases removed from V and 5 bases from J, the gap between germline ends came to 15 bases. The CDR3 sequence is CASSARVQWTEAFF. CDR3 coding DNA: TGTGCCAGCAGCGCTAGGGTACAGTGGACTGAAGCTTTCTTT.

The chain combines TRBV10-3 with TRBJ1-2; 12 bases line up with TRBD1. From germline, CDR1 is ENHRY and CDR2 SYGVKD. The CDR3 is made up of 17 amino acids. V lost 6 bases and J lost 4; bases outside the gene matches: 12. The CDR3 region has the DNA TGTGCCATCAGCCCGATTAGGGACAGGGGGCGAGGCTATGGCTACACCTTC. Translated, it gives CAISPIRDRGRGYGYTF.

This clonotype appeared many times. The V call is TRBV7-2, the J call TRBJ1-1, with 7 bases aligning to TRBD1. The CDR3 is 14 amino acids. V was clipped by 5 bases and J by 1 base; unmatched bases: 4. In germline, CDR1 is SGHTA, CDR2 FQGNSA. The CDR3 reads CASSLTGPNTEAFF. In DNA, the CDR3 is TGTGCCAGCAGCCTGACAGGGCCGAACACTGAAGCTTTCTTT.

This clonotype has a handful of counts. The genes are TRBV12-3 or TRBV12-4 and TRBJ2-7; weak D call: TRBD2 (5 bases). The CDR3 spans 13 residues. With 10 bases removed from V and 4 bases from J, the gap between germline ends came to 17 bases. CDR3 nucleotides: TGTGCCACGTCCCCCTTCGGAGGATACGAGCAGTACTTC. This encodes CATSPFGGYEQYF.

The chain is built from TRBV7-2 and TRBJ2-3; 9 positions match TRBD1. J lost 1 base, V lost 1 base, and 3 bases had no gene match. The CDR3 runs to 16 residues. Germline loops: CDR1 SGHTA, CDR2 FQGNSA. CDR3 sequence: CASSLGGTGRTDTQYF. For the CDR3, the DNA is TGTGCCAGCAGCTTAGGCGGGACAGGGCGCACAGATACGCAGTATTTT.